A single sample gave rise to the 20 T cell receptor beta chains below, sequenced in a study of blood T cells in healthy people across ages. Then a second PCR, running roughly 6 to 12 cycles, was carried out with a sample-barcoded 5' primer and a J-beta primer mix. TCRdb recomputed calls from the 5' RACE reads with MiXCR, one row per CDR3 protein. Seen here are approximately 1.5 million distinct CDR3 sequences, around 40% observed once, and the top ten hold 4%. Sequencing was performed on blood. The receptors derive from a woman aged 18 to 35 in good health.

This rearrangement joins TRBV9 to TRBJ2-7; D is perhaps TRBD1 or TRBD2 (7 bases each). The CDR3 totals 14 residues. Germline V gene sequence: CDR1 SGDLS, CDR2 YYNGEE. Trimming took off 3 bases at V and 7 bases at J, with 17 bases between the two ends. The CDR3: CASSATTGRGEQYF. For the CDR3, the DNA is TGTGCCAGCAGCGCTACGACAGGGAGGGGAGAGCAGTACTTC.

The chain uses TRBV4-3 and TRBJ1-6; 7 bases fit TRBD1. The germline V gene encodes CDR1 LGHNA and CDR2 YSLEER. V lost 0 bases to trimming and J lost 7 bases; unmatched junction nucleotides: 6. The CDR3 length is 16 residues. CDR3 sequence reads: CASSQDWTGGNSPLHF. The CDR3 DNA follows: TGCGCCAGCAGCCAAGATTGGACAGGCGGCAATTCACCCCTCCACTTT.

This clonotype was counted between two and nine times. This chain uses TRBV15 with TRBJ2-4, with 10 bases fitting TRBD1. The CDR3 runs 15 residues. V gave up 3 bases and J gave up 6 bases; unmatched junction bases: 5. Germline CDR1 and CDR2: LNHNV and YYDKDF (reference sequence). CDR3 sequence: CATSRRTGGRNIQYF. The CDR3 bases are TGTGCCACCAGCAGGAGGACAGGGGGACGAAACATTCAGTACTTC.

The V and J genes are TRBV19 and TRBJ2-2; 8 positions match TRBD1. Germline V gene data show CDR1 as LNHDA and CDR2 as SQIVND (reference sequence). CDR3 size: 17 residues. Trimming removed 0 bases from V and 2 bases from J; junction bases left unmatched: 5. CDR3 sequence (DNA): TGTGCCAGTAGTATAGAAGGACAGGGTGGCAACACCGGGGAGCTGTTTTTT. Protein sequence: CASSIEGQGGNTGELFF.

This sequence joins TRBV18 and TRBJ2-2; D gene uncertain. V lost 4 bases to trimming and J lost 6 bases, with 12 bases between them. The CDR3 totals 14 residues. Germline V gene data show CDR1 as KGHSH and CDR2 as LQKENI. CDR3 bases: TGTGCCAGCTCACGGTCAGGATTCGCCGGGGAGCTGTTTTTT. Residues: CASSRSGFAGELFF. The full variable domain, in which reference TRBV18 and TRBJ2-2 provide the parts outside the CDR3, is NAGVMQNPRHLVRRRGQEARLRCSPMKGHSHVYWYRQLPEEGLKFMVYLQKENIIDESGMPKERFSAEFPKEGPSILRIQQVVRGDSAAYFCASSRSGFAGELFFGEGSRLTVL.

This clonotype was seen a handful of times. The J gene is TRBJ1-2, the V gene TRBV30; no clear D gene. With 4 bases removed from V and 10 bases from J, the gap between germline ends came to 19 bases. Germline CDR1 is GTSNPN and CDR2 is SVGIG (reference sequence). CDR3 length equals 13 residues. CDR3 sequence reads: CAWTLVGNTPYTF. CDR3 nucleotide sequence: TGTGCCTGGACTCTCGTGGGTAACACACCCTACACCTTC.

The chain is built from TRBV29-1 and TRBJ2-7, with 7 nucleotides matching TRBD2. Germline V gene data show CDR1 as SQVTM and CDR2 as ANQGSEA. The V segment lost 6 bases and the J segment 5 bases; nucleotides outside the gene matches: 16. The CDR3 loop spans 15 amino acids. CDR3: CSVVREATEEDEQYF. The CDR3 nucleotides read TGCAGCGTAGTCCGGGAGGCGACTGAGGAAGACGAGCAGTACTTC.

Turning to this clonotype: This may be a read error: a much more frequent sequence differs by one nucleotide. The genes are TRBV4-2 and TRBJ2-1; weak D call: TRBD2 (5 bases). Trimming took 11 bases from V and 10 from J, leaving 18 bases between them. This CDR3 has 12 residues. Germline CDR1 is LGHNA and CDR2 is YNFKEQ. In nucleotides, the CDR3 is TGTGCCGCAGGCGAGGGCCCCTACGAGCAGTTCTTC. Residues: CAAGEGPYEQFF.

The V gene is TRBV3-1, the J gene TRBJ2-1, with 9 bases lining up with TRBD2. The CDR3 has 15 residues. CDR1 and CDR2 from the germline V gene are LGHDT and YNNKEL (reference sequence). V lost 4 bases, J lost 5 bases, and 6 bases stayed unmatched. The CDR3 loop is CASSRGLAGNNEQFF. Here the CDR3 DNA reads TGTGCCAGCAGCCGCGGGCTAGCGGGGAACAATGAGCAGTTCTTC.

With respect to this clonotype: This may stem from a read error, because a much larger clone lies one nucleotide away. The chain couples TRBV29-1 to TRBJ2-1; D may be TRBD1 (6 bases). V dropped 5 bases and J dropped 13 bases, with 15 bases sitting between them. The length of the CDR3 is 11 residues. The germline V gene has CDR1 SQVTM and CDR2 ANQGSEA. The CDR3 spells CSVRTEETQFF. The CDR3 DNA sequence: TGCAGCGTTAGGACAGAAGAGACCCAGTTCTTC.

The chain couples TRBV14 to TRBJ2-3; D is ambiguous. CDR3 size: 18 residues. V lost 4 bases, J lost 1 base, and 21 bases lay in between. Germline V gives CDR1 SGHDN, CDR2 FVKESK. In nucleotides, the CDR3 is TGTGCCAGCAGCCGATTTCTCATATCTCTGGGCGGCACAGATACGCAGTATTTT. Amino acid sequence: CASSRFLISLGGTDTQYF.

The chain uses TRBV9 and TRBJ2-1; 11 bases are a match to TRBD1. The J call is doubtful: the DNA matches TRBJ2-7 better. CDR1 and CDR2 from the germline V gene are SGDLS and YYNGEE. The length of the CDR3 is 16 residues. The CDR3 coding sequence is TGTGCCAGCAGCTCCGGGACAGGGGGACATTACAATGAGCAGTACTTC. Protein: CASSSGTGGHYNEQYF.

The rearrangement links TRBV7-9 to TRBJ2-7, with 11 bases matching TRBD2. Trimming took 6 bases from V and 0 from J; bases not matched to a gene: 4. The germline CDR1 and CDR2 sequences are SEHNR and FQNEAQ (reference sequence). This CDR3 spans 15 amino acids. The CDR3 sequence: CASRDGTSGSYEQYF. The CDR3 nucleotides read TGTGCCAGCAGAGACGGGACTAGCGGCTCCTACGAGCAGTACTTC.

The chain has TRBV29-1 and TRBJ2-1; 10 bases are a match to TRBD2. Per germline, CDR1 SQVTM and CDR2 ANQGSEA. The V gene end was trimmed by 6 bases and the J gene end by 7 bases; junction bases not matched to a gene: 15. The CDR3 runs to 16 residues. CDR3 sequence reads: CSVLPVAGGRKNEQFF. Written as DNA, the CDR3 is TGCAGCGTACTACCCGTAGCGGGAGGACGGAAGAATGAGCAGTTCTTC.

This chain links TRBV7-2 with TRBJ1-1; TRBD1 agrees at 8 bases. CDR3 size: 14 residues. J was trimmed by 4 bases and V by 3 bases; bases with no gene match: 4. The germline V gene has CDR1 SGHTA and CDR2 FQGNSA. CDR3 region: CASSFQTGGTEAFF. The DNA for the CDR3 is TGTGCCAGCAGCTTCCAAACAGGGGGCACTGAAGCTTTCTTT.

The table lists this clonotype with many counts. The chain employs TRBV20-1 and TRBJ2-7; 12 positions agree with TRBD2. V shed 5 bases, J shed 3 bases, and the junction held 2 bases outside the gene matches. Germline CDR1 DFQATT, CDR2 SNEGSKA (reference sequence). The CDR3 length is 13 residues. DNA of the CDR3: TGCAGTGCTTGGACTAGCGGGGACTACGAGCAGTACTTC. Its translation: CSAWTSGDYEQYF.

As to this clonotype: A much larger clone lies a single base off, so this may be a read error. The chain joins TRBV7-2 to TRBJ2-7; TRBD2 matches at 8 bases. V was pared by 4 bases and J by 2 bases, with 4 bases of the junction left unmatched. This CDR3 comprises 14 residues. CDR1 and CDR2 (germline): SGHTA, FQGNSA. CDR3 in amino acids: CASSSRAGAYEQYF. In DNA form, the CDR3 reads TGTGCCAGCAGCTCACGAGCGGGGGCCTACGAGCAGTACTTC.

The chain recombines TRBV10-3 with TRBJ2-2; no reliable D call. V was cut by 7 bases and J by 0 bases, with 3 bases left in between. The V gene's germline CDR1 is ENHRY and CDR2 SYGVKD. This CDR3 comprises 12 residues. For the CDR3, the DNA is TGTGCCATCACCGCGAACACCGGGGAGCTGTTTTTT. It is translated as CAITANTGELFF.

Details on this clonotype: One end of the junction varies from germline; a read error may be responsible. The chain combines TRBV3-1 with TRBJ1-2; TRBD1 is a possible D gene (5 bases). Looked up from germline, CDR1 is LGHDT and CDR2 is YNNKEL (reference sequence). This CDR3 has 13 amino acids. The CDR3 here is CASSPTRVYGCTF. The CDR3, as DNA: TGTGCCAGCAGCCCTACCAGGGTCTATGGCTGCACCTTC.

The genes are TRBV20-1 and TRBJ1-5; D ambiguous. There are 13 residues in the CDR3. Trimming shortened V by 0 bases and J by 5 bases, and 8 bases separated the two germline ends. The V gene's germline CDR1 is DFQATT and CDR2 SNEGSKA (reference sequence). The CDR3 spells CSARDRPYQPQHF. CDR3 DNA: TGCAGTGCTAGAGATCGCCCTTATCAGCCCCAGCATTTT.